What follows are 4 T cell receptor beta chains derived from one specimen sequenced in a study of blood T cell repertoires in COVID-19. Libraries were prepared by immunoSEQ multiplex PCR; TCRdb keeps only in-frame clonotypes and omits some of them. Of a few hundred thousand clones listed, about 92% are singletons. Sequencing used PBMCs or T cells enriched from blood (not recorded which). These receptors all come from a woman aged 25 to 39 who had recovered from COVID-19.

The V gene is TRBV27, the J gene TRBJ1-5, with 8 bases lining up with TRBD1. Losses at the gene ends were 2 bases for V and 6 bases for J; bases not matched to a gene: 0. The germline gives CDR1 MNHEY, CDR2 SMNVEV (reference sequence). The CDR3 totals 13 residues. For the CDR3, the DNA is TGTGCCAGCAGTTTAACAGGGGGTCAGCCCCAGCATTTT. Its translation is CASSLTGGQPQHF.

This chain uses TRBV2 with TRBJ2-3; no definite D call. The CDR3 sequence is 12 residues long. Trimming took off 10 bases at V and 2 bases at J, with 10 bases between the two ends. Germline CDR1 reads SNHLY; CDR2 reads FYNNEI. The CDR3 DNA reads TGTGCCACACGCCAGGACACAGATACGCAGTATTTT. It specifies CATRQDTDTQYF.

This rearrangement joins TRBV28 to TRBJ2-4, with D possibly being TRBD2 (6 bases). The CDR3 consists of 14 residues. Trimming took 3 bases from V and 0 from J, leaving 6 bases between them. Per germline, CDR1 MDHEN and CDR2 SYDVKM. CDR3 sequence reads: CASSLEGAKNIQYF. CDR3 DNA sequence: TGTGCCAGCAGTTTGGAGGGAGCCAAAAACATTCAGTACTTC.

This clone was observed once. CDR3 region: CASSQGTSGRTYNEQFF. In DNA form, the CDR3 reads TGCGCCAGCAGCCAGGGGACTAGCGGACGAACTTACAATGAGCAGTTCTTC. The chain combines TRBV4-3 with TRBJ2-1; 11 bases line up with TRBD2. This CDR3 is 17 amino acids long. CDR1 and CDR2 from the germline V gene are LGHNA and YSLEER. V shed 3 bases and J 4 bases; nucleotides not matched to a gene: 8.